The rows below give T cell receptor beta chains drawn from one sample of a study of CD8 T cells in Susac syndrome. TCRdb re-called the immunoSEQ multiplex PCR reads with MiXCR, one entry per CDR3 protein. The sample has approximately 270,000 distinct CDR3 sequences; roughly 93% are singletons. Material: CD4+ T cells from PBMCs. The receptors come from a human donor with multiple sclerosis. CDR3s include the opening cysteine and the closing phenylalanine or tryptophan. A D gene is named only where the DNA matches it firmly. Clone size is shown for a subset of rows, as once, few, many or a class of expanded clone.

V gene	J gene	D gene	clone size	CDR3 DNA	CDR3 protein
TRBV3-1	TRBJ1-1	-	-	TGTGCCAGCAAAGGCGGTCTGGGAACTGAAGCTTTCTTT	CASKGGLGTEAFF
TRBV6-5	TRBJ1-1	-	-	TGTGCCAGCGCCTACCGGGACTTAAGAGAAGCTTTCTTT	CASAYRDLREAFF
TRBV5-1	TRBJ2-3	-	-	TGCGCCAGCAGCTTGGGCCAGGGCTTAGATACGCAGTATTTT	CASSLGQGLDTQYF
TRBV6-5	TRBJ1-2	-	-	TGTGCCAGCAGTTACCAGGGCGCCTATGGCTACACCTTC	CASSYQGAYGYTF
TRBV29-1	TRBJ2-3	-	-	TGCAGCGCCCCTATGGGGGGTGGAGATACGCAGTATTTT	CSAPMGGGDTQYF
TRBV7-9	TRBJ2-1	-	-	TGTGCCAGCAGCTTAGGGGGTAGGTGGGATGAGCAGTTCTTC	CASSLGGRWDEQFF
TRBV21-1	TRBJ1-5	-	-	TGTGCCAGCAGCAAGGTAAAAGGGTTGGCTAATAGCAATCAGCCCCAGCATTTT	CASSKVKGLANSNQPQHF
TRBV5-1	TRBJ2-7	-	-	TGCGCCAGCAGCTTCGACAGGACCTCCTACGAGCAGTACTTC	CASSFDRTSYEQYF
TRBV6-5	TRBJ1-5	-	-	TGTGCCAGCAGCCCCCGCGGAGGGACCGGTCAGCCCCAGCATTTT	CASSPRGGTGQPQHF
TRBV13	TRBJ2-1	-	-	TGTGCCAGCAGCTTCATCCTGAATGAGCAGTTCTTC	CASSFILNEQFF
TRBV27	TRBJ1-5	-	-	TGTGCCAGCAGTTTAGGGGGCAGGCACAATCAGCCCCAGCATTTT	CASSLGGRHNQPQHF
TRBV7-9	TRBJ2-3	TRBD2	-	TGTGCCAGCAGCTTAGTCCCCGTGTGGCTAGCGGACACAGATACGCAGTATTTT	CASSLVPVWLADTDTQYF
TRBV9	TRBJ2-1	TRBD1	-	TGTGCCAGCAGCGCCGGACAGGGGGCGGCTGAGCAGTTCTTC	CASSAGQGAAEQFF
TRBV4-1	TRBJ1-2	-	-	TGCGCCAGCAGCCAAGCTCAGACAGGCGACTATGGCTACACCTTC	CASSQAQTGDYGYTF
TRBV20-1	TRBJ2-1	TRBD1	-	TGCAGTGCTTACAGGGGCTCCTACAATGAGCAGTTCTTC	CSAYRGSYNEQFF
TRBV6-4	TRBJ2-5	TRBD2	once	TGTGCCAGCAGTGTACGCGGGGGGGCCCGAGAGACCCAGTACTTC	CASSVRGGARETQYF
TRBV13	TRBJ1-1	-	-	TGTGCCAGCAGCCTACCCCCGGAGAACACTGAAGCTTTCTTT	CASSLPPENTEAFF
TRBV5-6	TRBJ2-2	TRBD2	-	TGTGCCAGCAACCAAAGGCTAGCGGACACCGGGGAGCTGTTTTTT	CASNQRLADTGELFF
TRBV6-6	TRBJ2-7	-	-	TGTGCCAGCAGTAAAAACAGGGTGGAGGTCTACGAGCAGTACTTC	CASSKNRVEVYEQYF
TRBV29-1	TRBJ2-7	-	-	TGCAGCGTTGGTCAGGCTAACGAGCAGTACTTC	CSVGQANEQYF
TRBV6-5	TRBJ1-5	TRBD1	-	TGTGCCAGCAGTTACCCCCTCGTGACAGGGGGCTCAAGTCAGCCCCAGCATTTT	CASSYPLVTGGSSQPQHF
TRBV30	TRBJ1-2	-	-	TGTGCCTGGAGAGTGGGGGGCTATGGCTACACCTTC	CAWRVGGYGYTF